Below are 2 T cell receptor beta chains sequenced from a single sample in a study of cytomegalovirus exposure and HLA in healthy donors. It was with 60 Vbeta and 13 Jbeta primers that the PCR ran. Libraries were prepared by immunoSEQ multiplex PCR; TCRdb keeps only in-frame clonotypes and omits some of them. The profile covers under 130,000 clones, with 74% appearing a single time and about 2.5% taken by the ten largest. The sequenced sample was PBMCs. The receptors derive from a man aged 50 to 60 in good health and CMV-seropositive.

V and J are TRBV10-3 and TRBJ1-1; perhaps TRBD1 as D (6 bases). Trimming removed 6 bases from V and 3 bases from J, with 14 bases in between. Germline assignment: CDR1 ENHRY and CDR2 SYGVKD. The CDR3 totals 14 residues. CDR3: CAIRTTGGHTEAFF. CDR3 DNA: TGTGCCATCAGGACGACCGGGGGGCACACTGAAGCTTTCTTT.

The chain uses TRBV6-1 and TRBJ2-4; possible D gene TRBD2, 6 bases. Germline V gene sequence: CDR1 MNHNS, CDR2 SASEGT. V lost 5 bases and J lost 3, with 14 bases in between. This CDR3 spans 15 amino acids. CDR3 in DNA: TGTGCCAGCAGTATGGGAGGAGAGGACAAAAACATTCAGTACTTC. Translation gives CASSMGGEDKNIQYF.